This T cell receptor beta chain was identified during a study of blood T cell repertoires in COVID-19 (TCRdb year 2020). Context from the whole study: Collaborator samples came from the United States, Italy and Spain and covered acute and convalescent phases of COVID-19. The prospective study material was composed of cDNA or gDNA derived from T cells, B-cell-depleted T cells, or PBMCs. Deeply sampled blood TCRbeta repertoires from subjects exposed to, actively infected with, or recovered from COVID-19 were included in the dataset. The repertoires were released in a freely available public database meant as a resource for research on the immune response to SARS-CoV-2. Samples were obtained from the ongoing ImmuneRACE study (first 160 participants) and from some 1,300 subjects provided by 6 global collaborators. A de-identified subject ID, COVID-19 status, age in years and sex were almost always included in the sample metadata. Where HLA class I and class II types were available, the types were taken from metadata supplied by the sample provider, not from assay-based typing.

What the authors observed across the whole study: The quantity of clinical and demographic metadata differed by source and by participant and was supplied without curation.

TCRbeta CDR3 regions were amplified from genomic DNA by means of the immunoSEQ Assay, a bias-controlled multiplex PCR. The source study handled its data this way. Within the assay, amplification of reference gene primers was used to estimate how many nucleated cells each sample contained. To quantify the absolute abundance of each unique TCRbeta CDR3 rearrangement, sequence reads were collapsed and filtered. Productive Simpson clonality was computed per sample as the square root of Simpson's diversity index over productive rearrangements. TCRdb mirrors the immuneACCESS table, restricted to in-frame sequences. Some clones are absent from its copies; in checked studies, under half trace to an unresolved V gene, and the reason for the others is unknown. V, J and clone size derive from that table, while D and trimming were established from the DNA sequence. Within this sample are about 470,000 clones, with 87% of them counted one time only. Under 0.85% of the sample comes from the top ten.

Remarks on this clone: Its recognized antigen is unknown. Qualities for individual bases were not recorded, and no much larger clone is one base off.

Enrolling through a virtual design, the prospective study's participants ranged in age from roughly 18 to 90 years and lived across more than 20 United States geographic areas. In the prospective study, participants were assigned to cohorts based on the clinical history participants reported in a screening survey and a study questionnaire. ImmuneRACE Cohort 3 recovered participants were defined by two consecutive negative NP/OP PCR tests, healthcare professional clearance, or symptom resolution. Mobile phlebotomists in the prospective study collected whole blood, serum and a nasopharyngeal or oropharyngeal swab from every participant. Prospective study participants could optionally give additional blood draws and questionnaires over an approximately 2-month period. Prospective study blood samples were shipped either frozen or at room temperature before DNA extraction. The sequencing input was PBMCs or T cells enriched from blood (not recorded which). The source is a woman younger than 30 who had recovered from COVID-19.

In nucleotides, the sequence is TGTGCCAGCAGCCATCAGGGCCACGGAAACTATGGCTACACCTTC. This encodes CASSHQGHGNYGYTF. The chain was built from TRBV4-2 and TRBJ1-2; TRBD1 might be the D gene, on 5 matching bases. The CDR3, cysteine through phenylalanine, is 15 amino acids long. Just CDR3 DNA is preserved here, 45 bases in frame from base 1. At the junction V is shortened by 3 bases and J by 2 bases, with 13 bases in between. From a lookup of the germline V gene, CDR1 and CDR2 are LGHNA and YNFKEQ.